The 10 T cell receptor beta chains presented below share a single source sample, sequenced in a study of neoadjuvant anti-PD-1 for oral cavity cancer (dated by TCRdb to 2020 to 2023). Library prep was done by the immunoSEQ multiplex PCR assay. Imported from immuneACCESS, the table was reduced by TCRdb to in-frame sequences with V and J called. These copies leave out some clones; in studies compared against another copy, an unresolved V gene accounts for under half, and the cause of the remainder is not known. For this sample there are some 14,000 clones; 60% to 75% appear just once. The top ten clonotypes cover 2.5% to 3% of the sample. According to the study, the label for this sample's time point signals: after neoadjuvant nivolumab, at surgical resection. The starting material was PBMCs, obtained after nivolumab (anti-PD-1) treatment. The source of these receptors is a person aged 40 to 85 with oral cavity squamous cell carcinoma.

The chain combines TRBV14 with TRBJ1-1; D remains unclear. The germline V and J ends were trimmed by 8 bases and 1 base, with 11 bases remaining between them. This CDR3 comprises 13 residues. Per the germline V gene, CDR1 is SGHDN and CDR2 is FVKESK. This chain's CDR3 is CASSYTANTEAFF. CDR3 DNA sequence: TGTGCCAGCTCCTATACAGCGAACACTGAAGCTTTCTTT.

This clone was counted a few times. The V gene is TRBV5-5, the J gene TRBJ1-4; D unclear. V was pared by 0 bases and J by 8 bases, with 14 bases between. Germline CDR1 is SGHKS and CDR2 is YYEKEE (reference sequence). This CDR3 is built from 15 residues. The chain's CDR3 is CASSLAFGDLEKLFF. The DNA for the CDR3 is TGTGCCAGCAGCTTGGCTTTCGGCGATTTGGAAAAACTGTTTTTT.

V and J are TRBV5-1 and TRBJ1-1; D call uncertain. In germline, CDR1 is SGHRS, CDR2 YFSETQ. The ends were cut back, 1 base at V and 3 bases at J, with 4 bases in the middle. The CDR3 sequence is 12 residues long. The CDR3 sequence is CASSLMDTEAFF. DNA for the CDR3: TGCGCCAGCAGCTTGATGGACACTGAAGCTTTCTTT.

V is TRBV11-2 and J is TRBJ2-3; D might be TRBD2 (6 bases). V was clipped by 7 bases and J by 10 bases, with 12 bases between them. The CDR3 is 11 amino acids. Germline CDR1 and CDR2: SGHAT and FQNNGV. CDR3 coding DNA: TGTGCCAGCACTCCGGGACTTGCGCAGTATTTT. It is translated as CASTPGLAQYF.

V and J are TRBV9 and TRBJ2-5, with TRBD2 matching over 8 bases. The CDR3 has 15 amino acids. Looked up from germline, CDR1 is SGDLS and CDR2 is YYNGEE. The V segment lost 6 bases and the J segment 5 bases; nucleotides outside the gene matches: 12. The CDR3 DNA sequence: TGTGCCAGCACCCCGGGAGGGGGGAAACAGGAGACCCAGTACTTC. The encoded protein is CASTPGGGKQETQYF.

Only a few counts were recorded for this clone. This chain connects TRBV19 to TRBJ1-5; 7 bases agree with TRBD1. Trimming took 11 bases from V and 3 from J; bases not matched to a gene: 7. CDR3 length: 13 amino acids. Germline CDR1 LNHDA, CDR2 SQIVND (reference sequence). The chain's CDR3 is CACLGGLNQPQHF. In DNA, the CDR3 is TGTGCCTGTCTAGGGGGCCTCAATCAGCCCCAGCATTTT.

This clone was detected only a few times. V is TRBV5-1 and J is TRBJ2-3; 9 nucleotides match TRBD1. The CDR3 runs 15 residues. V was pared by 5 bases and J by 4 bases, with 8 bases of the junction left unmatched. Germline V CDR1 and CDR2: SGHRS, YFSETQ. This CDR3 reads CASRYRGQISDTQYF. CDR3 bases: TGCGCCAGCAGATACAGGGGGCAGATCTCAGATACGCAGTATTTT.

The J gene is TRBJ1-1, the V gene TRBV7-9; D is unresolved. This CDR3 contains 13 residues. Germline CDR1 SEHNR, CDR2 FQNEAQ (reference sequence). V lost 3 bases to trimming and J lost 11 bases, with 16 bases between them. DNA of the CDR3: TGTGCCAGCAGCTTGGGTACAGCGACCGGGGCTTTCTTT. Translation gives CASSLGTATGAFF.

The chain links TRBV5-1 to TRBJ2-1; TRBD1 matches at 9 bases. After removal of 10 bases from V and 8 bases from J, the junction contained 13 bases not matched to a gene. This CDR3 has 14 amino acids. Germline V gene lookup returns CDR1 SGHRS and CDR2 YFSETQ. In DNA form, the CDR3 reads TGCGCCTGCACCAAAGGACAGGGGTTGGATGAGCAGTTCTTC. Residues: CACTKGQGLDEQFF.

Here the CDR3 DNA reads TGTGCCAGCAGCTTGGCAGGGGCGAAGACTGAAGCTTTCTTT. Encoded protein: CASSLAGAKTEAFF. This chain uses TRBV7-6 with TRBJ1-1, with D maybe TRBD1 (6 bases). In germline, CDR1 is SGHVS, CDR2 FNYEAQ. Trimming shortened V by 3 bases and J by 5 bases, and 13 bases separated the two germline ends. The CDR3 consists of 14 residues.